This TCR beta chain was captured in a study of CD8+CD57+ T cells in acquired aplastic anemia. A single count supports this clonotype. The use of genomic DNA as template underpinned the TCR beta VDJ and CDR3 profiling. TCRdb reprocessed the reads with MiXCR, giving one entry per CDR3 protein. The profile covers about 110,000 distinct CDR3 sequences, with around 53% appearing a single time and around 32% taken by the ten largest. V lost 2 bases, J lost 1 base, and 9 bases lay in between. Germline-derived CDR1 and CDR2 are DFQATT and SNEGSKA (reference sequence). The CDR3 covers 14 residues. The clonotype comes from a human donor in good health, serving as a control. The sequenced sample was sorted CD4+, CD8+, or CD8+CD57+ T cells (not recorded which) from PBMCs. The V gene is TRBV20-1, the J gene TRBJ1-3; D not certain. The CDR3 here is CSARPEPSGNTIYF. The DNA of the CDR3 is TGCAGTGCTAGACCCGAGCCGTCTGGAAACACCATATATTTT.